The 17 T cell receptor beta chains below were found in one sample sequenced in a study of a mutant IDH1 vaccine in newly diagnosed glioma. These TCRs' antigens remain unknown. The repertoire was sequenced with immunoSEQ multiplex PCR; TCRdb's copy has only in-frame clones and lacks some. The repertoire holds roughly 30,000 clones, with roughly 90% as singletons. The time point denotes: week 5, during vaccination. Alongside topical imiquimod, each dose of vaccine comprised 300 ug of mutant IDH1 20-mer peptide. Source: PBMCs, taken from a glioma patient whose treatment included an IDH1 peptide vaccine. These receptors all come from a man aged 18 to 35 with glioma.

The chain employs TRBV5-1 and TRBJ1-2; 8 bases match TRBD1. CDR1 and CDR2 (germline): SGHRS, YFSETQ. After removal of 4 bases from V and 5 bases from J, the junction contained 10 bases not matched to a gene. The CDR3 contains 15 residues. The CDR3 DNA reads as TGCGCCAGCAGCCCAGGGACAGGACTTTTTTATGGCTACACCTTC. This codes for CASSPGTGLFYGYTF.

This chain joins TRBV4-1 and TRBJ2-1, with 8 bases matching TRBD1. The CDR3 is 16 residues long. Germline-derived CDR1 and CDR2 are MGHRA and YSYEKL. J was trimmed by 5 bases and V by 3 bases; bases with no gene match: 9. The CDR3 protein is CASSHRQGRVDNEQFF. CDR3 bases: TGCGCCAGCAGCCACAGACAGGGGCGCGTCGACAATGAGCAGTTCTTC.

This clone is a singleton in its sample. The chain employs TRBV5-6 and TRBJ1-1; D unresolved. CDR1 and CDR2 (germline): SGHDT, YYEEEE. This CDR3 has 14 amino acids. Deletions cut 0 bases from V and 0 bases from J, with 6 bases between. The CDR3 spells CASSLGHMNTEAFF. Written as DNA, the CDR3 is TGTGCCAGCAGCTTGGGACACATGAACACTGAAGCTTTCTTT.

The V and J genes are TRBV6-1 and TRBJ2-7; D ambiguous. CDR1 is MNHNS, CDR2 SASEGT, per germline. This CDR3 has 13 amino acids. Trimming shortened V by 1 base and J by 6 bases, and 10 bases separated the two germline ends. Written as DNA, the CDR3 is TGTGCCAGCAGTGAAGGGGCGGTTCTCGAGCAGTACTTC. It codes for CASSEGAVLEQYF.

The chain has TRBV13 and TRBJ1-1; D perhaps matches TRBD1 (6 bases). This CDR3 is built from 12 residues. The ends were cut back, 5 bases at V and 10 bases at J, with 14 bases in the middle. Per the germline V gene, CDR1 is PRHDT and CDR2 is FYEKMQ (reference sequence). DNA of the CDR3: TGTGCCAGCAGCCCCAACGGGGGGCGAGCTTTCTTT. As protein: CASSPNGGRAFF.

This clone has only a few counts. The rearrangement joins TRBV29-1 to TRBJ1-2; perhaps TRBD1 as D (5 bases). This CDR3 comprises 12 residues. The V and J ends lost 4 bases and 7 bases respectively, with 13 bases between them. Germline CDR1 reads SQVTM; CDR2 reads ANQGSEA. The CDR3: CSVGYSGAGYTF. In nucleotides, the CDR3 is TGCAGCGTTGGATACAGTGGGGCTGGCTACACCTTC.

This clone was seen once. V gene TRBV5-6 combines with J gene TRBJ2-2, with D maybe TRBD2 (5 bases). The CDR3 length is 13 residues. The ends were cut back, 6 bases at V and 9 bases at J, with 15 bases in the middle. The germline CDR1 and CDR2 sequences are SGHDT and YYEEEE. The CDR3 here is CASTSTGSRELFF. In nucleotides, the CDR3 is TGTGCCAGCACCTCAACGGGATCGCGGGAGCTGTTTTTT.

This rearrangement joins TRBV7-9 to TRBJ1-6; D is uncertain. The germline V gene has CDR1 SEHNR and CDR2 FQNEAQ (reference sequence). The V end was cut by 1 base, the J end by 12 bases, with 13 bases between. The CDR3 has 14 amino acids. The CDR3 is CASSLDLRERPLHF. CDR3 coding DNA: TGTGCCAGCAGCTTAGACTTACGGGAACGACCCCTCCACTTT.

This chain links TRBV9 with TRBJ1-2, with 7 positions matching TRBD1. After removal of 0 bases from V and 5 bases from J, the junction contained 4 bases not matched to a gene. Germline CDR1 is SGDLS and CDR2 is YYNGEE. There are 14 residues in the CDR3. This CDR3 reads CASSVAAGGYGYTF. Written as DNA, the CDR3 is TGTGCCAGCAGCGTAGCGGCAGGGGGGTATGGCTACACCTTC.

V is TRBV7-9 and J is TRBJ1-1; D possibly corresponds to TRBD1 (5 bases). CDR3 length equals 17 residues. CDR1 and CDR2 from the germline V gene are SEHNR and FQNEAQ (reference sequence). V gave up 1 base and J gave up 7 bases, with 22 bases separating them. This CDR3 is CASSLVLPGTNKDEAFF. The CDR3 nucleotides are TGTGCCAGCAGCTTAGTACTCCCAGGGACGAACAAGGATGAAGCTTTCTTT.

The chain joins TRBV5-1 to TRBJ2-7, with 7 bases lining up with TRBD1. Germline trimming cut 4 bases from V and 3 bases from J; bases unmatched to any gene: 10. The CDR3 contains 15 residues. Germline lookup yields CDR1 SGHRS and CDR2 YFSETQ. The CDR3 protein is CASSLGQSRYYEQYF. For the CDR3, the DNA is TGCGCCAGCAGCCTGGGACAGAGTAGATACTACGAGCAGTACTTC.

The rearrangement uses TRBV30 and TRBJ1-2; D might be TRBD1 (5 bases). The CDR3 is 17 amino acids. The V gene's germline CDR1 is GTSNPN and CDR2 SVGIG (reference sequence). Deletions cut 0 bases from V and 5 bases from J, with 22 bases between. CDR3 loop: CAWSVWSGTKGRYGYTF. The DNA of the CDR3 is TGTGCCTGGAGTGTATGGTCGGGGACCAAGGGCCGATATGGCTACACCTTC.

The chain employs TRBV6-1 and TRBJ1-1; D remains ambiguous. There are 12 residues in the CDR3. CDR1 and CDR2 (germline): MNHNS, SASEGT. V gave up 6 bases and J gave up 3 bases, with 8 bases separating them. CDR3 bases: TGTGCCAGCAGAGACGGGTACACTGAAGCTTTCTTT. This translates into CASRDGYTEAFF.

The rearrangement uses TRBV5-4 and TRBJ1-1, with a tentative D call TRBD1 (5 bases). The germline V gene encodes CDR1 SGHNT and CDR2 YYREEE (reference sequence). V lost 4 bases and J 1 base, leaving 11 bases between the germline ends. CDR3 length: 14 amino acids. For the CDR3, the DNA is TGTGCCAGCAGCCGGGACCGACAGAACACTGAAGCTTTCTTT. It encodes CASSRDRQNTEAFF.

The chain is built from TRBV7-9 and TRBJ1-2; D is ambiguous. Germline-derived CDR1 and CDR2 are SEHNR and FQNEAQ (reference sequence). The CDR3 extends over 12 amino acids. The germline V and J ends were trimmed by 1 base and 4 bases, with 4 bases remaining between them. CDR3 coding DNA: TGTGCCAGCAGCTTAGGGGCCTATGGCTACACCTTC. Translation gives CASSLGAYGYTF. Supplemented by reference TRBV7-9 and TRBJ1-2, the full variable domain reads DTGVSQNPRHKITKRGQNVTFRCDPISEHNRLYWYRQTLGQGPEFLTYFQNEAQLEKSRLLSDRFSAERPKGSFSTLEIQRTEQGDSAMYLCASSLGAYGYTFGSGTRLTVV.

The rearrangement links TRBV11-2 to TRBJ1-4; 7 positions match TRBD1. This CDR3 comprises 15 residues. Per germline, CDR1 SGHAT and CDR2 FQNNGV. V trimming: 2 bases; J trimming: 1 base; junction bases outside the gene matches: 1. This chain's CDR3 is CASSLRQGTNEKLFF. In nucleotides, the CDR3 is TGTGCCAGCAGCTTAAGACAGGGAACTAATGAAAAACTGTTTTTT.

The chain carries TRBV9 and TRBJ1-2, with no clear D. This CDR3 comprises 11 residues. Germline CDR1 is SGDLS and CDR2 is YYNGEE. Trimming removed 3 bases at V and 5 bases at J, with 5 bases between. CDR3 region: CASSGVYGYTF. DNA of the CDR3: TGTGCCAGCAGCGGAGTATATGGCTACACCTTC.